This T cell receptor (beta chain) was observed in a study of response to subunit inactivated influenza vaccine. A few counts support this clonotype. The CDR3 contains 15 residues. V was shortened by 4 bases and J by 4 bases, with 15 bases between the two germline ends. Germline V CDR1 and CDR2: KGHDR, SFDVKD. TCRdb used MiXCR to reprocess the RT-PCR reads, holding one entry per CDR3 protein. Of under 500,000 distinct CDR3 sequences listed, approximately 10% are singletons. The rearrangement links TRBV24-1 to TRBJ2-5; D is uncertain. Sequences were derived from PBMCs from blood, sampled about 6 weeks after vaccination. The clonotype was recovered from a man aged 45-65 years who received an inactivated influenza vaccine. The CDR3 nucleotides read TGTGCCACCAGTGACTCGGAAAGGATGGGAGAGACCCAGTACTTC. It codes for CATSDSERMGETQYF.